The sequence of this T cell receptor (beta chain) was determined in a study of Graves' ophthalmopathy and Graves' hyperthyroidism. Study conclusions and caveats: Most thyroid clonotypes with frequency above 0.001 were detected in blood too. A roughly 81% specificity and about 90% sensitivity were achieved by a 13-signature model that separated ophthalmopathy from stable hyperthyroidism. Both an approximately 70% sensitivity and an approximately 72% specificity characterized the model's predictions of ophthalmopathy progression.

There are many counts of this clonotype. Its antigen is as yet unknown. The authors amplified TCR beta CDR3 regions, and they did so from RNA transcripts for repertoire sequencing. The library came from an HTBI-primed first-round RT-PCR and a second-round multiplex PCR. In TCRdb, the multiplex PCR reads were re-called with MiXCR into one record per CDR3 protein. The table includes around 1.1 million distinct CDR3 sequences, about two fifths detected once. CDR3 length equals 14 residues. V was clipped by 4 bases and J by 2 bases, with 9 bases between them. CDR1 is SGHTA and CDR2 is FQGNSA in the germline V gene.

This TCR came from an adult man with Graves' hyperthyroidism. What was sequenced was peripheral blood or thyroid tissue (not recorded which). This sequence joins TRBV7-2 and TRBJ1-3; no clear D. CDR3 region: CASSSSGAGNTIYF. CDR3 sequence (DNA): TGTGCCAGCAGCTCGAGTGGAGCTGGAAACACCATATATTTT.